This T cell receptor beta chain was captured by sequencing in a study of blood T cell repertoires in COVID-19. Per germline, CDR1 MNHNY and CDR2 SVGAGI (reference sequence). This CDR3 is 15 amino acids long. V gave up 5 bases and J gave up 9 bases; unmatched junction bases: 10. This table comes from immunoSEQ multiplex PCR, and its TCRdb copy is limited to in-frame clones, with some not included. The sample yields about 130,000 clones, about 88% seen once. The receptor was derived from a woman of 80 years or more with acute or convalescent COVID-19. The chain joins TRBV6-6 to TRBJ2-1, with 10 bases matching TRBD2. Sequenced material: peripheral blood. CDR3 loop: CASSGASGSKVEQFF. As DNA, the CDR3 is TGTGCCAGCAGTGGGGCTAGCGGGAGTAAGGTTGAGCAGTTCTTC.